Each of the 27 T cell receptor beta chains below was sequenced from the same sample in a study of blood T cell repertoires in COVID-19. Some clones are missing from TCRdb's copy, which holds only in-frame ones; the method was immunoSEQ multiplex PCR. The table records 150,000 to 200,000 clones, 82% of them present only once. Material for sequencing was peripheral blood. Every receptor here comes from a woman aged 30 to 39 with acute or convalescent COVID-19.

This sequence joins TRBV3-1 (or the pseudogene TRBV3-2) and TRBJ2-1; 15 bases fit TRBD2. Germline loops: CDR1 LGHDT, CDR2 YNNKEL (reference sequence). This CDR3 comprises 16 residues. The V and J ends lost 2 bases and 9 bases, in that order; junction bases with no gene match: 5. CDR3 coding DNA: TGTGCCAGCAGCCAACCGGGACTAGCGGGGGGCGGTGAGCAGTTCTTC. Translated: CASSQPGLAGGGEQFF.

The V call is TRBV19, the J call TRBJ1-6, with unresolved D. Germline V gives CDR1 LNHDA, CDR2 SQIVND (reference sequence). The CDR3 has 15 amino acids. V lost 6 bases, J lost 1 base, and 10 bases lay in between. The CDR3: CASRSQASYNSPLHF. The CDR3 DNA sequence: TGTGCCAGTAGGTCGCAGGCGTCCTATAATTCACCCCTCCACTTT.

This chain joins TRBV5-1 and TRBJ1-6; D gene unclear. The V end lost 3 bases, the J end lost 5 bases, and 9 bases lay between the germline ends. The CDR3 loop spans 14 amino acids. Germline CDR1 and CDR2: SGHRS and YFSETQ. DNA of the CDR3: TGCGCCAGCAGCTATGACGGGGATAATTCACCCCTCCACTTT. As protein: CASSYDGDNSPLHF.

V gene TRBV19 combines with J gene TRBJ2-3; TRBD2 matches at 7 bases. V dropped 3 bases and J dropped 6; count of bases not matched to a gene: 6. The CDR3 contains 14 residues. Germline loops: CDR1 LNHDA, CDR2 SQIVND (reference sequence). CDR3: CASSMAGAFDTQYF. As DNA, the CDR3 is TGTGCCAGTAGTATGGCGGGAGCTTTCGATACGCAGTATTTT.

This clone has only one observation. DNA for the CDR3: TGTGCCACCAGCAGAGGCCCTCAGGGCCAAGAGACCCAGTACTTC. Translated: CATSRGPQGQETQYF. This sequence joins TRBV15 and TRBJ2-5, with TRBD1 as a possible D gene (5 bases). CDR3 length equals 15 residues. V lost 1 base and J lost 1, with 10 bases in between. Per the germline V gene, CDR1 is LNHNV and CDR2 is YYDKDF (reference sequence).

The chain is built from TRBV5-1 and TRBJ2-1; the D is unclear. The CDR3 length is 13 residues. V was clipped by 1 base and J by 3 bases, with 5 bases between them. Germline V gene lookup returns CDR1 SGHRS and CDR2 YFSETQ. The CDR3: CASSLTVYNEQFF. For the CDR3, the DNA is TGCGCCAGCAGCTTGACAGTCTACAATGAGCAGTTCTTC.

This sequence joins TRBV6-4 and TRBJ2-1, with D possibly TRBD2 on 6 matching bases. The ends were cut back, 3 bases at V and 5 bases at J, with 26 bases in the middle. Germline CDR1 is MRHNA and CDR2 is SNTAGT. The CDR3 contains 19 residues. The chain's CDR3 is CASSEQGHGVGSGNNEQFF. CDR3 nucleotides: TGTGCCAGCAGTGAACAAGGACATGGGGTGGGTAGCGGTAACAATGAGCAGTTCTTC.

This sequence joins TRBV6-5 and TRBJ1-6; no clear D. Germline values: CDR1 MNHEY, CDR2 SVGAGI. The CDR3 runs to 14 residues. V shed 5 bases and J shed 4 bases, with 9 bases lying between them. The CDR3 loop is CASSPTRYNSPLHF. Here the CDR3 DNA reads TGTGCCAGCAGTCCGACACGGTATAATTCACCCCTCCACTTT.

The chain links TRBV7-2 to TRBJ2-5, with 9 bases lining up with TRBD2. The V segment lost 6 bases and the J segment 2 bases; nucleotides outside the gene matches: 7. CDR1 SGHTA and CDR2 FQGNSA come from the germline V gene. The CDR3 covers 15 residues. The CDR3 loop is CASSHRLAAQETQYF. The CDR3, as DNA: TGTGCCAGCAGTCATCGACTAGCGGCACAAGAGACCCAGTACTTC.

This clone has more than one count but fewer than ten. This chain connects TRBV7-9 to TRBJ1-5, with a weak D call TRBD1 (5 bases). The germline V gene encodes CDR1 SEHNR and CDR2 FQNEAQ (reference sequence). V lost 5 bases and J 4 bases, leaving 9 bases between the germline ends. The CDR3 contains 13 residues. The CDR3 loop is CASSTGENQPQHF. DNA of the CDR3: TGTGCCAGCAGCACAGGTGAGAATCAGCCCCAGCATTTT.

The chain is built from TRBV4-1 and TRBJ1-2, with D unclear. Per germline, CDR1 MGHRA and CDR2 YSYEKL. The CDR3 has 15 residues. With 4 bases removed from V and 6 bases from J, the gap between germline ends came to 18 bases. CDR3 in DNA: TGCGCCAGCAGCCCAAAAAACTTGGTATCCCATGGCTACACCTTC. Its translation: CASSPKNLVSHGYTF.

The chain carries TRBV27 and TRBJ1-2; a possible D gene is TRBD1 (5 bases). The CDR3 runs 13 residues. V lost 0 bases, J lost 5 bases, and 7 bases lay in between. CDR1 and CDR2 from the germline V gene are MNHEY and SMNVEV (reference sequence). This CDR3 is CASSLSGPYGYTF. The DNA for the CDR3 is TGTGCCAGCAGTTTATCGGGGCCGTATGGCTACACCTTC.

The chain carries TRBV27 and TRBJ1-1; D not resolved. The CDR3 is 13 amino acids. Trimming cost V 6 bases and J 0 bases, with 8 bases left between them. CDR1 and CDR2 from the germline V gene are MNHEY and SMNVEV (reference sequence). The DNA for the CDR3 is TGTGCCAGCAGGAGGGCAATGAACACTGAAGCTTTCTTT. The encoded protein is CASRRAMNTEAFF.

The DNA for the CDR3 is TGTGCCAGCAGTTGGCCGACAGGGGGCGCTTTTAACTATGGCTACACCTTC. This gives the protein CASSWPTGGAFNYGYTF. This rearrangement joins TRBV28 to TRBJ1-2, with TRBD1 matching over 10 bases. There are 17 residues in the CDR3. V shed 4 bases, J shed 1 base, and the junction held 9 bases outside the gene matches. CDR1 is MDHEN and CDR2 is SYDVKM in the germline V gene.

The chain recombines TRBV7-3 with TRBJ2-3; possibly TRBD2 for D (5 bases). CDR3 size: 13 residues. Trimming shortened V by 5 bases and J by 7 bases, and 13 bases separated the two germline ends. Germline V CDR1 and CDR2: SGHTA, FQGTGA. CDR3 sequence: CASSPIAGHTQYF. The CDR3 DNA sequence: TGTGCCAGCAGCCCTATCGCGGGTCATACGCAGTATTTT.

V is TRBV7-9 and J is TRBJ2-3; D is ambiguous. The CDR3 has 14 residues. V lost 4 bases and J 0 bases, leaving 8 bases between the germline ends. Germline V gene data show CDR1 as SEHNR and CDR2 as FQNEAQ (reference sequence). The CDR3 DNA is TGTGCCAGCAGCTCCCAGACTAGCACAGATACGCAGTATTTT. Translating it yields CASSSQTSTDTQYF.

The gene calls are TRBV6-6 and TRBJ2-3, with D possibly being TRBD1 (5 bases). Germline lookup yields CDR1 MNHNY and CDR2 SVGAGI (reference sequence). V lost 6 bases to trimming and J lost 4 bases, with 5 bases between them. CDR3 length equals 11 residues. CDR3 bases: TGTGCCAGCAGGGGGCCAGATACGCAGTATTTT. Its protein is CASRGPDTQYF.

The rearrangement uses TRBV7-2 and TRBJ2-7, with D tentatively TRBD2 (6 bases). This CDR3 has 14 amino acids. Per germline, CDR1 SGHTA and CDR2 FQGNSA. Trimming cost V 1 base and J 2 bases, with 9 bases left between them. The CDR3 region is CASSLVAGTYEQYF. The CDR3 DNA reads as TGTGCCAGCAGCTTAGTGGCGGGGACCTACGAGCAGTACTTC.

This clone was detected only a few times. CDR3 bases: TGTGCCAGTAGTGCAACCGGGACAGGGAGGCACTATGGCTACACCTTC. Translating it yields CASSATGTGRHYGYTF. This chain uses TRBV19 with TRBJ1-2; TRBD1 agrees at 9 bases. Trimming removed 5 bases from V and 3 bases from J; junction bases left unmatched: 10. The CDR3 covers 16 residues. CDR1 LNHDA and CDR2 SQIVND come from the germline V gene (reference sequence).

The rearrangement joins TRBV15 to TRBJ1-1; the match to TRBD1 covers 7 bases. CDR1 and CDR2 (germline): LNHNV, YYDKDF (reference sequence). V gave up 5 bases and J gave up 10 bases; unmatched junction bases: 7. The CDR3 runs to 12 residues. In nucleotides, the CDR3 is TGTGCCACCAGCCTAGGGACAGTCGGAGCTTTCTTT. It specifies CATSLGTVGAFF.

V and J are TRBV9 and TRBJ2-2; 8 nucleotides align to TRBD2. With 3 bases clipped from V and 7 bases from J, the junction kept 11 bases outside the gene matches. CDR3 length: 16 residues. Germline V CDR1 and CDR2: SGDLS, YYNGEE. DNA of the CDR3: TGTGCCAGCAGCGCGTCCGCGCTGGCGGGAGGCGGGGAGCTGTTTTTT. It specifies CASSASALAGGGELFF.

This rearrangement joins TRBV28 to TRBJ1-4; D is undetermined. The V and J ends lost 3 bases and 2 bases respectively, with 10 bases between them. Looked up from germline, CDR1 is MDHEN and CDR2 is SYDVKM. There are 15 residues in the CDR3. In DNA, the CDR3 is TGTGCCAGCAGTTTTAGCGGACGGACTAATGAAAAACTGTTTTTT. It yields the protein CASSFSGRTNEKLFF.

The V gene is TRBV18, the J gene TRBJ1-2, with D perhaps matching TRBD1 (6 bases). The germline gives CDR1 KGHSH, CDR2 LQKENI. The CDR3 contains 14 residues. The V gene lost 3 bases and the J gene lost 6 bases, with 14 bases spanning the gap. CDR3 DNA sequence: TGTGCCAGCTCACCTACGACGCCAGGGGATGGCTACACCTTC. The encoded protein is CASSPTTPGDGYTF.

This chain uses TRBV28 with TRBJ1-5; 7 bases are a match to TRBD1. V was pared by 6 bases and J by 5 bases, with 10 bases of the junction left unmatched. Germline V gene sequence: CDR1 MDHEN, CDR2 SYDVKM. This CDR3 is 15 amino acids long. CDR3 coding DNA: TGTGCCAGCAGCTTACGTCAGGGGGGACATCAGCCCCAGCATTTT. Translation: CASSLRQGGHQPQHF.

This rearrangement joins TRBV2 to TRBJ2-1; D is perhaps TRBD2 (5 bases). V lost 9 bases and J 1 base, leaving 28 bases between the germline ends. CDR3 length: 19 amino acids. CDR1 is SNHLY, CDR2 FYNNEI, per germline. This CDR3 reads CARPGMPSKEIQSYNEQFF. As DNA, the CDR3 is TGTGCCAGACCGGGGATGCCGTCCAAGGAGATACAATCCTACAATGAGCAGTTCTTC.

The genes are TRBV19 and TRBJ1-2, with D possibly matching TRBD1 (5 bases). Trimming took 7 bases from V and 4 from J, leaving 16 bases between them. This CDR3 has 14 amino acids. CDR1 and CDR2 from the germline V gene are LNHDA and SQIVND (reference sequence). The CDR3 bases are TGTGCCAGTACCTCCGGACCAGGGTCCTATGGCTACACCTTC. Its translation: CASTSGPGSYGYTF.

CDR3 amino acids: CASSIGPYNEQFF. The DNA of the CDR3 is TGTGCCAGTAGTATAGGGCCTTACAATGAGCAGTTCTTC. The gene calls are TRBV19 and TRBJ2-1; no definite D call. Trimming took 1 base from V and 4 from J, leaving 5 bases between them. This CDR3 is built from 13 residues. CDR1 is LNHDA and CDR2 is SQIVND in the germline V gene (reference sequence).